The entry below describes one T cell receptor (beta chain). The data derive from a study of T cell changes during pregnancy in multiple sclerosis. Profiled with immunoSEQ multiplex PCR; TCRdb holds only in-frame clones, not every one. The sample records under 45,000 clones, roughly nine tenths being singletons. V lost 0 bases, J lost 3 bases, and 11 bases lay in between. The CDR3 length is 15 residues. Germline values: CDR1 SGDLS, CDR2 YYNGEE. This chain joins TRBV9 and TRBJ2-3, with no clear D. The sequence came from a female donor with multiple sclerosis, enrolled in a pregnancy study. The material was CD4+ T cells from peripheral blood mononuclear cells, obtained in the second trimester of pregnancy. For the CDR3, the DNA is TGTGCCAGCAGCGTAGGACCAGAAGCGACAGATACGCAGTATTTT. Amino acids: CASSVGPEATDTQYF.